Shown below are 16 T cell receptor beta chains from a single sample sequenced in a study of ipilimumab plus nivolumab after autologous stem cell transplantation. This table comes from immunoSEQ multiplex PCR, and its TCRdb copy is limited to in-frame clones, with some not included. The profile covers fewer than 20,000 clones, with 75% to 85% appearing a single time and 20% to 25% taken by the ten largest. The source material was PBMCs, sampled in a trial of ipilimumab plus nivolumab as post-transplant consolidation. The receptors were gathered from a male donor with diffuse large B-cell lymphoma.

V is TRBV7-9 and J is TRBJ2-6; 7 bases agree with TRBD1. The CDR3 sequence is 19 residues long. Losses at the gene ends were 5 bases for V and 0 bases for J; bases not matched to a gene: 13. The germline V gene encodes CDR1 SEHNR and CDR2 FQNEAQ (reference sequence). In DNA form, the CDR3 reads TGTGCCAGCAGCCTACGGACAGGAGTCTTTACCTCTGGGGCCAACGTCCTGACTTTC. Translation: CASSLRTGVFTSGANVLTF.

The V gene is TRBV14, the J gene TRBJ2-5; the match to TRBD2 covers 7 bases. This CDR3 has 14 amino acids. Germline V gives CDR1 SGHDN, CDR2 FVKESK. V was clipped by 4 bases and J by 4 bases; unmatched bases: 6. The CDR3 DNA is TGTGCCAGCAGCCTGCGGACTAGATCAGAGACCCAGTACTTC. The encoded protein is CASSLRTRSETQYF. The whole variable domain, filled in from reference TRBV14 and TRBJ2-5, reads EAGVTQFPSHSVIEKGQTVTLRCDPISGHDNLYWYRRVMGKEIKFLLHFVKESKQDESGMPNNRFLAERTGGTYSTLKVQPAELEDSGVYFCASSLRTRSETQYFGPGTRLLVL.

The chain uses TRBV4-3 and TRBJ1-1; D is ambiguous. Germline V gives CDR1 LGHNA, CDR2 YSLEER. CDR3 length: 15 residues. The germline V and J ends were trimmed by 1 base and 1 base, with 10 bases remaining between them. CDR3 sequence (DNA): TGCGCCAGCAGCCAAGTTTACGGGAAGAACACTGAAGCTTTCTTT. This encodes CASSQVYGKNTEAFF.

The chain recombines TRBV7-2 with TRBJ1-2, with D possibly matching TRBD1 (5 bases). The CDR3 extends over 14 amino acids. Trimming took off 7 bases at V and 2 bases at J, with 14 bases between the two ends. Germline values: CDR1 SGHTA, CDR2 FQGNSA. The CDR3 DNA follows: TGTGCCAGCAACTCCTTGGGGGGGAACTATGGCTACACCTTC. Translating gives CASNSLGGNYGYTF.

This rearrangement joins TRBV5-1 to TRBJ1-2; D is undetermined. Germline V gives CDR1 SGHRS, CDR2 YFSETQ. V was cut by 0 bases and J by 5 bases, with 11 bases left in between. This CDR3 is 14 amino acids long. The CDR3 reads CASSLAGQSYGYTF. CDR3 DNA: TGCGCCAGCAGCTTGGCGGGCCAAAGTTATGGCTACACCTTC.

This chain uses TRBV5-6 with TRBJ2-5, with D perhaps TRBD1 (6 bases). The CDR3 sequence is 16 residues long. CDR1 and CDR2 (germline): SGHDT, YYEEEE. Trimming cost V 1 base and J 3 bases, with 16 bases left between them. CDR3 residues: CASSLKMTGRKETQYF. DNA for the CDR3: TGTGCCAGCAGCTTGAAAATGACAGGACGGAAAGAGACCCAGTACTTC.

The rearrangement uses TRBV6-4 and TRBJ2-1; TRBD2 aligns across 13 bases. The CDR3 spans 19 residues. The trim removed 4 bases at V and 0 bases at J, leaving 9 bases unmatched. Germline CDR1 and CDR2: MRHNA and SNTAGT. CDR3 region: CASSVFGTSGVSSYNEQFF. CDR3 DNA sequence: TGTGCCAGCAGTGTCTTTGGGACTAGCGGGGTGAGCTCCTACAATGAGCAGTTCTTC.

V gene TRBV28 combines with J gene TRBJ1-2; D perhaps matches TRBD1 (5 bases). V was clipped by 7 bases and J by 7 bases, with 13 bases between them. Germline V gene sequence: CDR1 MDHEN, CDR2 SYDVKM. The CDR3 is made up of 12 amino acids. The CDR3 reads CASNTVGGGYTF. The CDR3 nucleotides are TGTGCCAGCAACACCGTGGGGGGTGGCTACACCTTC.

This clone was detected once. The J gene is TRBJ2-1, the V gene TRBV7-2; TRBD2 aligns across 9 bases. The germline V gene has CDR1 SGHTA and CDR2 FQGNSA. J lost 9 bases, V lost 5 bases, and 8 bases had no gene match. The CDR3 runs to 14 residues. CDR3: CASSHSGGQGEQFF. As DNA, the CDR3 is TGTGCCAGCAGCCATAGCGGGGGTCAGGGTGAGCAGTTCTTC.

V is TRBV6-5 and J is TRBJ1-6; D is undetermined. Trimming removed 3 bases from V and 9 bases from J, with 9 bases in between. Per germline, CDR1 MNHEY and CDR2 SVGAGI. This CDR3 comprises 13 residues. CDR3 sequence: CASSYSLGSPLHF. The CDR3 coding sequence is TGTGCCAGCAGTTATTCGTTGGGTTCACCCCTCCACTTT.

This sequence joins TRBV9 and TRBJ1-2; no clear D gene. This CDR3 contains 13 residues. Germline V CDR1 and CDR2: SGDLS, YYNGEE. Trimming removed 2 bases at V and 8 bases at J, with 13 bases between. The DNA for the CDR3 is TGTGCCAGCAGCGTGGGGTCCGGGTCGGGCTACACCTTC. This translates into CASSVGSGSGYTF.

The rearrangement joins TRBV7-9 to TRBJ2-7; the D gene is possibly TRBD1 (6 bases). The V end was cut by 5 bases, the J end by 3 bases, with 14 bases between. This CDR3 comprises 14 residues. Germline V CDR1 and CDR2: SEHNR, FQNEAQ (reference sequence). CDR3 sequence: CASSARTVNYEQYF. The CDR3 DNA follows: TGTGCCAGCAGCGCCCGGACAGTCAACTACGAGCAGTACTTC.

The chain uses TRBV28 and TRBJ2-2; the D is unclear. The CDR3 covers 13 residues. The V gene lost 5 bases and the J gene lost 4 bases, with 8 bases spanning the gap. The V gene's germline CDR1 is MDHEN and CDR2 SYDVKM. Here the CDR3 reads CASSMGSTGELFF. The CDR3 DNA follows: TGTGCCAGCAGTATGGGGTCCACCGGGGAGCTGTTTTTT.

The chain joins TRBV15 to TRBJ1-5; 9 bases map to TRBD1. The junction had 11 bases not matched to a gene; V was cut back by 0 bases and J by 5 bases. The length of the CDR3 is 18 residues. Germline-derived CDR1 and CDR2 are LNHNV and YYDKDF (reference sequence). CDR3 protein: CATSRETAGQGLDQPQHF. The CDR3 coding sequence is TGTGCCACCAGCAGAGAAACCGCGGGACAGGGTTTGGATCAGCCCCAGCATTTT.

J is TRBJ2-7 and V is TRBV7-9; D is perhaps TRBD1 (6 bases). V dropped 1 base and J dropped 6 bases, with 13 bases sitting between them. Germline V gene lookup returns CDR1 SEHNR and CDR2 FQNEAQ (reference sequence). This CDR3 spans 14 amino acids. CDR3 amino acids: CASSLGTVASEQYF. The DNA for the CDR3 is TGTGCCAGCAGCTTAGGGACAGTCGCCTCCGAGCAGTACTTC.

This clone was observed a single time. The genes are TRBV28 and TRBJ1-6, with D possibly TRBD1 on 6 matching bases. Germline V gene data show CDR1 as MDHEN and CDR2 as SYDVKM. This CDR3 comprises 15 residues. The germline V and J ends were trimmed by 3 bases and 4 bases, with 10 bases remaining between them. The CDR3 DNA reads TGTGCCAGCAGTTTGGGGGGCGGGTATAATTCACCCCTCCACTTT. Translation: CASSLGGGYNSPLHF.